This is a list of T cell receptor beta chains from one sample in a study of OX40 agonist ivuxolimab in advanced cancers. Here immunoSEQ multiplex PCR was the method, and the copy in TCRdb shows in-frame clones only, minus some. Among 70,000 to 90,000 clones, around four fifths were seen once, and the ten largest hold more than 1.5%. Sequencing was performed on CD4+ or CD8+ T cells sorted from blood, taken in a trial of the OX40 agonist ivuxolimab. The origin of the receptors is an adult with an advanced solid tumor such as melanoma, head and neck, liver or kidney cancer. The CDR3 runs from the conserved cysteine through the conserved F or W. The order of the fields is J gene, clone size, V gene, D gene, CDR3 DNA, CDR3 protein. A D gene is named only where the DNA matches it firmly. Size is stated for part of the rows, as once, few or many counts, or as a class when the clone is expanded.

TRBJ2-2 | . | TRBV9 | . | TGTGCCAGCAGCGTCGGGGGCTCGAACACCGGGGAGCTGTTTTTT | CASSVGGSNTGELFF
TRBJ1-4 | once | TRBV11-2 | TRBD1 | TGTGCCAGCAGCTTAGCCAGGGGGCTCGGAAAACTGTTTTTT | CASSLARGLGKLFF
TRBJ1-2 | . | TRBV2 | . | TGTGCCAGCAGTGACAGGATGCCGGCTGGCTACACCTTC | CASSDRMPAGYTF
TRBJ2-7 | . | TRBV28 | TRBD1 | TGTGCCAGCAGTTTGAGCCCGGGACAGGGAACCTACGAGCAGTACTTC | CASSLSPGQGTYEQYF
TRBJ2-1 | . | TRBV5-1 | . | TGCGCCAGCAGCTTGGTCGGAGGAGAATACAATGAGCAGTTCTTC | CASSLVGGEYNEQFF
TRBJ2-1 | . | TRBV28 | . | TGTGCCAGCAGTATTACAGGGAGCTCCTACAATGAGCAGTTCTTC | CASSITGSSYNEQFF
TRBJ1-3 | . | TRBV5-6 | . | TGTGCCAGCAGCCACAGAAGCTCTGGAAACACCATATATTTT | CASSHRSSGNTIYF
TRBJ1-2 | . | TRBV7-2 | . | TGTGCCAGCAGCCCCGCAGGGCGCCTGCATGGCTACACCTTC | CASSPAGRLHGYTF
TRBJ1-1 | . | TRBV5-6 | . | TGTGCCAGCAGCTTTGTGGGAGGGCGGAACACTGAAGCTTTCTTT | CASSFVGGRNTEAFF
TRBJ1-5 | . | TRBV7-2 | TRBD1 | TGTGCCAGCAGCCCAGGGACAGGGGGGCAGCCCCAGCATTTT | CASSPGTGGQPQHF
TRBJ1-1 | once | TRBV9 | TRBD1 | TGTGCCAGCAGCGTAGCTCAGGGGGGCACTGAAGCTTTCTTT | CASSVAQGGTEAFF
TRBJ2-7 | . | TRBV30 | . | TGTGCCTGGAGTGGAAACAGGGGGGGACGGCAGTACTTC | CAWSGNRGGRQYF
TRBJ2-7 | . | TRBV18 | . | TGTGCCAGCTCACCCGGAAGGTTCGGCGAGCAGTACTTC | CASSPGRFGEQYF
TRBJ1-4 | once | TRBV10-3 | . | TGTGCCATCAGTGAAGGATGGGGTGAAAAACTGTTTTTT | CAISEGWGEKLFF
TRBJ2-2 | . | TRBV4-3 | . | TGCGCCAGCAGCCAGGCCTGGACAGCCGGGGAGCTGTTTTTT | CASSQAWTAGELFF
TRBJ1-1 | . | TRBV5-7 | TRBD1 | TGTGCCAGCAGCGCGGGACAGGGCGTCAACACTGAAGCTTTCTTT | CASSAGQGVNTEAFF
TRBJ2-5 | . | TRBV11-2 | . | TGTGCCAGCAGCTTCGGCTCCCAAGAGACCCAGTACTTC | CASSFGSQETQYF
TRBJ2-5 | . | TRBV7-9 | TRBD2 | TGTGCCAGCAGCGACGGGACTAGCGGGGACCAAGAGACCCAGTACTTC | CASSDGTSGDQETQYF
TRBJ2-7 | . | TRBV19 | TRBD2 | TGTGCCAGTAGTAAGAAGCGGGAGGGTTCCTACGAGCAGTACTTC | CASSKKREGSYEQYF
TRBJ1-6 | . | TRBV7-2 | . | TGTGCCAGCAGCTTAGGAGACATCAATTCACCCCTCCACTTT | CASSLGDINSPLHF
TRBJ1-5 | . | TRBV4-2 | . | TGTGCCAGCAGCTACGGCGGCAATCAGCCCCAGCATTTT | CASSYGGNQPQHF
TRBJ1-3 | . | TRBV15 | . | TGTGCCACCAGCCTCGGAGGTACCTCTGGAAACACCATATATTTT | CATSLGGTSGNTIYF
TRBJ2-1 | . | TRBV9 | . | TGTGCCAGCAGCGTAGCCCCCAACGTTGAGCAGTTCTTC | CASSVAPNVEQFF
TRBJ1-6 | . | TRBV28 | . | TGTGCCAGCAGGAAGGCCCCCCGGCCCCTCCACTTT | CASRKAPRPLHF
TRBJ2-7 | . | TRBV5-1 | TRBD2 | TGCGCCAGCAGCTTTGGTAGCGGGGGAGACGAGCAGTACTTC | CASSFGSGGDEQYF
TRBJ2-3 | once | TRBV11-2 | . | TGTGCCAGCAGCTTAGTGTCCGATACGCAGTATTTT | CASSLVSDTQYF
TRBJ2-3 | . | TRBV6-1 | . | TGTGCCAGCAGTCTAAGGGTCCGCACAGATACGCAGTATTTT | CASSLRVRTDTQYF
TRBJ2-2 | . | TRBV7-7 | TRBD1 | TGTGCTAGCAGCTTAGTAACAGGGGCGAACACCGGGGAGCTGTTTTTT | CASSLVTGANTGELFF
TRBJ1-5 | . | TRBV28 | . | TGTGCCAGCAGGGGGCCCAATCAGCCCCAGCATTTT | CASRGPNQPQHF
TRBJ2-6 | . | TRBV7-3 | . | TGTGCCAGCAGCCGAGCAACCTCTGGGGCCAACGTCCTGACTTTC | CASSRATSGANVLTF
TRBJ1-5 | . | TRBV30 | . | TGTGCCTGGAGTGTGGGAGGGTATGGCAATCAGCCCCAGCATTTT | CAWSVGGYGNQPQHF
TRBJ2-1 | . | TRBV21-1 | . | TGTGCCAGCAGGCGCGGGAGGCAATACAATGAGCAGTTCTTC | CASRRGRQYNEQFF
TRBJ1-1 | . | TRBV2 | TRBD1 | TGTGCCAGCATCCGACAGGGGAACACTGAAGCTTTCTTT | CASIRQGNTEAFF
TRBJ1-5 | . | TRBV4-1 | . | TGCGCCAGCAGCCAAGATGGGAATCAGCCCCAGCATTTT | CASSQDGNQPQHF
TRBJ1-1 | . | TRBV2 | . | TGTGCCAGCGGGTCAGTCACGAAGTCCCCCCCGACCGGGGCTTTCTTT | CASGSVTKSPPTGAFF
TRBJ1-5 | . | TRBV9 | . | TGTGCCAGCAGCACATTTGGGGCTCAGCCCCAGCATTTT | CASSTFGAQPQHF
TRBJ1-3 | few | TRBV5-1 | . | TGCGCCAGCAGCTTACAGCCTGCCAACTCTGGAAACACCATATATTTT | CASSLQPANSGNTIYF
TRBJ2-2 | few | TRBV7-3 | . | TGTGCCAGCAGCTTATCCCCTATCCGGGAACGGAGCACCGGGGAGCTGTTTTTT | CASSLSPIRERSTGELFF
TRBJ2-7 | once | TRBV7-6 | TRBD2 | TGTGCCAGCAGCTTAGCGCCAGGGAGGGGTGACGAGCAGTACTTC | CASSLAPGRGDEQYF
TRBJ2-1 | . | TRBV9 | . | TGTGCCAGCAGCGTAGAGGGGGGGCCGTACAATGAGCAGTTCTTC | CASSVEGGPYNEQFF
TRBJ1-5 | . | TRBV27 | TRBD1 | TGTGCCAGCAGTTTAACAGGGGATCAGCCCCAGCATTTT | CASSLTGDQPQHF
TRBJ2-5 | . | TRBV2 | TRBD1 | TGTGCCAGCAACAGGGGACCCCAAGAGACCCAGTACTTC | CASNRGPQETQYF
TRBJ1-2 | . | TRBV7-6 | . | TGTGCCAGCAGCTTAAGGACGGGGGGCGCCTATGGCTACACCTTC | CASSLRTGGAYGYTF
TRBJ1-5 | . | TRBV6-1 | . | TGTGCCAGCAGTGAAGCGCTTCCTCTGCAGCCCCAGCATTTT | CASSEALPLQPQHF
TRBJ2-7 | . | TRBV6-6 | . | TGTGCCAGCAGTTACCGCTCGGCCTACGAGCAGTACTTC | CASSYRSAYEQYF
TRBJ1-5 | once | TRBV27 | . | TGTGCCAGCAGTTCGACAGTCCATCAGCCCCAGCATTTT | CASSSTVHQPQHF
TRBJ1-5 | . | TRBV2 | TRBD1 | TGTGCCAGCAGTGGACGTCCTCTCGGACAGGGCGGTCAGCCCCAGCATTTT | CASSGRPLGQGGQPQHF
TRBJ1-1 | . | TRBV14 | . | TGTGCCAGCAGCCCTTCGGTGAACACTGAAGCTTTCTTT | CASSPSVNTEAFF
TRBJ1-5 | . | TRBV29-1 | . | TGCAGCGTTCGGGTGGGCAATCAGCCCCAGCATTTT | CSVRVGNQPQHF
TRBJ2-1 | . | TRBV18 | TRBD2 | TGTGCCAGCTCACCACTACGACTAGCTGGATACAATGAGCAGTTCTTC | CASSPLRLAGYNEQFF
TRBJ1-4 | once | TRBV6-1 | . | TGTGCCAGCAGCGCTCTAGACCTAAATGAAAAACTGTTTTTT | CASSALDLNEKLFF
TRBJ2-2 | . | TRBV30 | . | TGTGCCTGGACTTGGAACCGCCTGACCGGGGAGCTGTTTTTT | CAWTWNRLTGELFF
TRBJ1-2 | once | TRBV19 | . | TGTGCCAGTAGTCTTGGACAGCCGGGAGGCTATGGCTACACCTTC | CASSLGQPGGYGYTF
TRBJ1-6 | . | TRBV27 | . | TGTGCCAGCAGTCGTAGCTCCTATAATTCACCCCTCCACTTT | CASSRSSYNSPLHF